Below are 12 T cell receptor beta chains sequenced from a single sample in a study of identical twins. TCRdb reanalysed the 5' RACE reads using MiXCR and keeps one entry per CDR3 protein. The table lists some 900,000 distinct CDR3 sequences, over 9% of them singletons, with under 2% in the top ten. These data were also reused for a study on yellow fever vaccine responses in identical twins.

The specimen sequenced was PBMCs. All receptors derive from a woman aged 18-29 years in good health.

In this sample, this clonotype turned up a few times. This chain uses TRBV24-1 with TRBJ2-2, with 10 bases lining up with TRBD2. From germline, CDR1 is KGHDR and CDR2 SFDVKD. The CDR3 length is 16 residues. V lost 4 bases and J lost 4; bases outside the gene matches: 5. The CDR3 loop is CATSDPSGRSTGELFF. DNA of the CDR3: TGTGCCACCAGTGACCCTAGCGGGAGAAGCACCGGGGAGCTGTTTTTT.

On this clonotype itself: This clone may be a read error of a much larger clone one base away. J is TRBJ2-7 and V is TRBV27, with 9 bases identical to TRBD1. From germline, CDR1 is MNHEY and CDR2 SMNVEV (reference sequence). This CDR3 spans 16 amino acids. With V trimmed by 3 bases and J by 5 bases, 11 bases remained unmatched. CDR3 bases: TGTGCCAGCAGTTTCCACGGGACAGGGCCACCCGACGAGCAGTACGTC. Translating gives CASSFHGTGPPDEQYV.

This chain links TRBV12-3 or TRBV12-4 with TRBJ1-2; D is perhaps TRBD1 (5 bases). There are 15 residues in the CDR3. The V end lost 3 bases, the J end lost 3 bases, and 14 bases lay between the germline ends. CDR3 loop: CASSLGLGQHYGYTF. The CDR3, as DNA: TGTGCCAGCAGTTTGGGACTGGGGCAGCACTATGGCTACACCTTC.

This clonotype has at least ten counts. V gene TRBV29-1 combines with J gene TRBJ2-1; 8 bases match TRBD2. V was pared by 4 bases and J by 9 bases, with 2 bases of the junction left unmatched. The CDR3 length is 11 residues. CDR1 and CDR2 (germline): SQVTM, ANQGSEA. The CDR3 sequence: CSVVAGGEQFF. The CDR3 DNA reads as TGCAGCGTTGTTGCGGGAGGTGAGCAGTTCTTC.

CDR3 sequence: CASSQTTTVLEQFF. The CDR3 DNA reads as TGTGCCAGCAGCCAAACCACTACTGTCCTTGAGCAGTTCTTC. The chain couples TRBV3-1 to TRBJ2-1, with no clear D. The CDR3 covers 14 residues. Germline V gene data show CDR1 as LGHDT and CDR2 as YNNKEL (reference sequence). V lost 2 bases to trimming and J lost 9 bases, with 14 bases between them.

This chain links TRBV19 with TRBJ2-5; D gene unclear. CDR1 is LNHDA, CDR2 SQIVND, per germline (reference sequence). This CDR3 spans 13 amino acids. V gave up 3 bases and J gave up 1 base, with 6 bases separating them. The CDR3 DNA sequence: TGTGCCAGTAGTATGTGGGGCCAAGAGACCCAGTACTTC. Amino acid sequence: CASSMWGQETQYF.

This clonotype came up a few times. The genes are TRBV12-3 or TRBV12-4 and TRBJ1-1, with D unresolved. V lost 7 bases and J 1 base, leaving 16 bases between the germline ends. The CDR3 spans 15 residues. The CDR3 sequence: CASTFTSAENTEAFF. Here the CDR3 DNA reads TGTGCCAGCACATTCACCTCGGCCGAGAACACTGAAGCTTTCTTT.

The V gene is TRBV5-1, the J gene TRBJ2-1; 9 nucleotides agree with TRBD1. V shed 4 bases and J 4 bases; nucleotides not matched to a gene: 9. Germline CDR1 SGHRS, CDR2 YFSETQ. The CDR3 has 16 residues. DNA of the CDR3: TGCGCCAGCAGCCCCGGGACCGGACAGGGGTACAATGAGCAGTTCTTC. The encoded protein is CASSPGTGQGYNEQFF.

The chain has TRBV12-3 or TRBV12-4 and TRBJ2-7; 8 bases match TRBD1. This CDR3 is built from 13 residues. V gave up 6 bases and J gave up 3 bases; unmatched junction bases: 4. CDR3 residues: CASRRQGFYEQYF. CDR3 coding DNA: TGTGCCAGCAGGAGACAGGGGTTCTACGAGCAGTACTTC.

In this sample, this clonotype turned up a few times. The CDR3 loop reads CASSPELGGQIGELFF. The DNA of the CDR3 is TGTGCCAGCAGCCCAGAGCTCGGGGGGCAGATCGGGGAGCTGTTTTTT. V and J are TRBV21-1 and TRBJ2-2; the table names TRBD1, a call not compared with the DNA. TRBV21-1 is a recognized pseudogene. The CDR3 sequence is 16 residues long.

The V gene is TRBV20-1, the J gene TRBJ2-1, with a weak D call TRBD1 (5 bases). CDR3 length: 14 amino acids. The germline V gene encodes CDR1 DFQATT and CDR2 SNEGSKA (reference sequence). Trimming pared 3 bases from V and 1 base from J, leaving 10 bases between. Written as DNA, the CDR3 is TGCAGTGCTAGTGGACAAATTTCCTACAATGAGCAGTTCTTC. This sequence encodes CSASGQISYNEQFF.

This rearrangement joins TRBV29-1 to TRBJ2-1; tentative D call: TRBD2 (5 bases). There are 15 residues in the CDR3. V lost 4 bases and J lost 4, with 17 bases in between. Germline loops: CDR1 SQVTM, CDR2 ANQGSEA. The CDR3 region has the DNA TGCAGCGTTGGCCAAGACGGGATGTTATACAATGAGCAGTTCTTC. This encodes CSVGQDGMLYNEQFF.